Listed below are T cell receptor beta chains from one sample, sequenced in a study of shared clonotypes between healthy human individuals. TCRdb's copy holds only in-frame clones and misses some; the assay was immunoSEQ multiplex PCR. In the table there are more than 150,000 clones, roughly 91% of which are singletons. Sequencing was performed on naive CD4+ T cells sorted from blood. These receptors originate from a woman aged 25 to 45 in good health. Each CDR3 is given with its conserved first and last residue. D genes are given only for firm matches. Clone size is not always given. Where it is, it says once, few, many or a class for expanded clones.

j_call	clone_size	v_call	d_call	cdr3_nt	cdr3_aa
TRBJ2-7	NA	TRBV28	NA	TGTGCCAGCAGTTTTGCACAGGGGGGGGACTACGAGCAGTACTTC	CASSFAQGGDYEQYF
TRBJ1-2	NA	TRBV7-8	NA	TGTGCCAGCAGCTTATCGGCGGCAGACTATGGCTACACCTTC	CASSLSAADYGYTF
TRBJ2-5	NA	TRBV19	NA	TGTGCCAGTAGTACTCAAACTGAAGAGACCCAGTACTTC	CASSTQTEETQYF
TRBJ2-7	NA	TRBV7-9	TRBD1	TGTGCCAGCAGCTTAGGGGGGACAGGGGAAAAAGAGCAGTACTTC	CASSLGGTGEKEQYF
TRBJ1-3	NA	TRBV28	TRBD1	TGTGCCATCCAAACAGGGGCCCTCTCTGGAAACACCATATATTTT	CAIQTGALSGNTIYF
TRBJ2-7	NA	TRBV4-1	TRBD2	TGCGCCAGCAGCCAAGTTACACTAGCGGGAGGCGAGCAGTACTTC	CASSQVTLAGGEQYF
TRBJ2-7	NA	TRBV15	TRBD2	TGTGCCACCAGCAGACTAGCGGCGACCTACGAGCAGTACTTC	CATSRLAATYEQYF
TRBJ1-2	NA	TRBV11-2	NA	TGTGCCAGCAGCTTAGTTAGCTATGGCTACACCTTC	CASSLVSYGYTF
TRBJ1-2	NA	TRBV28	NA	TGTGCCAGCAGTTTACCAGGGCAGGGAGGCTACACCTTC	CASSLPGQGGYTF
TRBJ2-7	NA	TRBV2	NA	TGTGCCAGCATGAGACAGGCCAACTACGAGCAGTACTTC	CASMRQANYEQYF
TRBJ2-1	NA	TRBV7-8	NA	TGTGCCAGCAGCTTAGTCACACCGTTCTTC	CASSLVTPFF
TRBJ2-1	NA	TRBV5-1	TRBD2	TGCGCCAGCAGCTTGGCCCTGACTAGCGGAATCTACAATGAGCAGTTCTTC	CASSLALTSGIYNEQFF
TRBJ2-5	NA	TRBV2	NA	TGTGCCAGCAGTGTAGGAGCTAGCGAAGCAGTCCAAGAGACCCAGTACTTC	CASSVGASEAVQETQYF
TRBJ1-2	few	TRBV18	NA	TGTGCCAGCTCACCAACGACAGCCGCTAACTATGGCTACACCTTC	CASSPTTAANYGYTF
TRBJ2-1	NA	TRBV7-2	NA	TGTGCCAGCAGCTTAGACGCCTCGACTTACAATGAGCAGTTCTTC	CASSLDASTYNEQFF
TRBJ1-1	NA	TRBV5-4	NA	TGTGCCAGCAGCTTGCGGGGGGCGAGCACTGAAGCTTTCTTT	CASSLRGASTEAFF
TRBJ1-4	NA	TRBV5-1	NA	TGCGCCAGCAGAGTCCAGCCGACTAATGAAAAACTGTTTTTT	CASRVQPTNEKLFF
TRBJ2-5	NA	TRBV6-1	TRBD2	TGTGCCAGCAGCCCGACTAGCGGGATAAGGGAGACCCAGTACTTC	CASSPTSGIRETQYF
TRBJ1-6	NA	TRBV5-1	TRBD1	TGCGCCAGCAGCCCCCGGACAGGGACATCACCCCTCCACTTT	CASSPRTGTSPLHF
TRBJ1-2	NA	TRBV28	NA	TGTGCCAGCAGTTTAGGTACGGGATTATATGGCTACACCTTC	CASSLGTGLYGYTF
TRBJ2-2	NA	TRBV7-9	TRBD1	TGTGCCAGCTCTCCTTTCTGGACAGGGGTGCGGACCGGGGAGCTGTTTTTT	CASSPFWTGVRTGELFF
TRBJ2-5	NA	TRBV19	NA	TGTGCCAGTAGTATATTCGTTGGCATACAAGAGACCCAGTACTTC	CASSIFVGIQETQYF
TRBJ1-5	NA	TRBV28	NA	TGTGCCAGCAGTTTACTTCAGGTCAATCAGCCCCAGCATTTT	CASSLLQVNQPQHF